Many counts were recorded for the clone carrying this TCR beta chain. Its antigen remains unidentified. Newly diagnosed hyperthyroidism patients aged 18 to 65 years had disease lasting under 2 months. Exclusions: uncontrolled infection, other autoimmune disease, pregnancy, lactation. This specimen comes from a study of T cells in Graves' hyperthyroidism and ophthalmopathy. General observations from the study: Most thyroid clonotypes expanded above 0.001 were also detected in blood.

The germline gives CDR1 MNHEY, CDR2 SMNVEV (reference sequence). J gave up 2 bases and V 5 bases, and 13 bases lay outside the gene matches. There are 20 residues in the CDR3. Amplified TCR beta CDR3 regions came from RNA transcripts. HTBI primers were the set used in a first-round RT-PCR of the TCR CDR3. Each CDR3 protein is one row after TCRdb ran MiXCR on the multiplex PCR reads. The repertoire holds about 710,000 distinct CDR3 sequences, with about 15% as singletons. V usage is TRBV27 and J usage is TRBJ2-3; the match to TRBD2 covers 16 bases. Sequenced input: blood. The sequence derives from a man between 18 and 35 years old with Graves' hyperthyroidism. CDR3 region: CASSPLPGLAGGKTTDTQYF. In nucleotides, the CDR3 is TGTGCCAGCAGTCCGCTTCCGGGACTAGCGGGAGGGAAGACCACAGATACGCAGTATTTT.